This TCR beta chain stems from a study of patients and donors after allogeneic stem cell transplantation. The CDR3 covers 14 residues. V was pared by 3 bases and J by 3 bases, with 12 bases between. A single record per CDR3 protein comes from TCRdb applying MiXCR to the RT-PCR reads. The sample holds about a million distinct CDR3 sequences, 15% to 20% seen once. In this sample, this clonotype turned up a few times. J is TRBJ2-7 and V is TRBV12-3 or TRBV12-4; no reliable D call. The source of this sequence is a human donor who was either an allogeneic HSCT recipient or a stem cell or donor lymphocyte infusion donor (not recorded which). It is not recorded whose cells these are; they may come from a transplant donor. What was sequenced was blood, either unsorted or a sorted T cell fraction (not recorded which). The CDR3 spells CASSLGGYIYEQYF. The CDR3 DNA reads TGTGCCAGCAGTTTGGGCGGATACATCTACGAGCAGTACTTC.